The clone carrying this TCR beta chain was seen repeatedly, ten times or more. Documented time point: newly diagnosed GD, antithyroid drugs for less than 3 months. From PBMCs, RNA was extracted and then used to make the TCR library. Arm-PCR of CDR3 regions with iRepertoire HTBI primers generated TCR beta libraries. MiXCR was run by TCRdb on the multiplex PCR reads, yielding one entry per CDR3 protein. Among roughly 440,000 distinct CDR3 sequences, about a sixth were seen once, and the ten largest hold 23%. This record comes from a study of regulatory T cells in long-lasting Graves disease. Trimming took 6 bases from V and 0 from J, leaving 13 bases between them. The CDR3 extends over 14 amino acids. The V gene's germline CDR1 is DFQATT and CDR2 SNEGSKA (reference sequence). These same data were also listed under a study on T cells in Graves' hyperthyroidism and ophthalmopathy. As reported in that work: First-round RT-PCR with HTBI primers amplified the TCR CDR3 region.

The genes are TRBV20-1 and TRBJ2-3; a possible D gene is TRBD2 (6 bases). The sample was peripheral blood mononuclear cells (PBMCs), taken at new diagnosis, from a patient treated with antithyroid drugs. The clonotype originates from a woman under 30 with Graves disease. The CDR3 loop reads CSASTGTSTDTQYF. CDR3 coding DNA: TGCAGTGCCTCAACCGGGACTAGCACAGATACGCAGTATTTT.